This T cell receptor (beta chain) was captured by sequencing in a study of T-cell reconstitution after alpha-beta-depleted transplantation in children (dated by TCRdb to 2016 to 2018). Regarding the complete study: Using TCR repertoire profiling, the study followed T-cell immune reconstitution in a quantitative way in children after TCRalphabeta/CD19-depleted allogeneic hematopoietic cell transplantation. Points the paper makes about the study in general: Apparently early alphabetaT-cell count recovery about two months after transplant reportedly relied on only several hundred rapidly expanded clones derived from non-depleted graft cells. In some patients, high TCRbeta diversity at day 60 was attributed to recipient T cells and intrathymic progenitors that had survived conditioning. Hyperexpanded clone frequencies declined over subsequent months; after one year, T-cell counts and TCRbeta diversity were mostly attributed to newly produced T cells.

Libraries were prepared through PCR. Sequencer: Illumina HiSeq 2500. TCR library preparation used molecular barcoding, with unique molecular identifiers applied to normalize quantification of the TCRbeta repertoire. TCRdb ran its own pipeline on the public reads, namely fastp trimming at Q25 and MiXCR clone calling, and kept in-frame beta chains. Rows with one shared CDR3 protein collapse into an entry with the most common genes and DNA. This sample is represented by 140,000 to 150,000 distinct CDR3 sequences; about 8.8% of them were singletons. Around 18% of the sample is in the top ten clones. Spanning cysteine to phenylalanine, the CDR3 consists of 16 amino acids. Only CDR3 DNA is held: 48 bases, read in frame from base 1. V is pruned by 3 bases and J by 0 bases, leaving 8 bases of the junction without a gene match. The CDR1 and CDR2 encoded by the germline V gene are LGHNA and YNFKEQ. This clonotype was observed at least ten times. Its antigen has not been determined. The sample holds no much larger clone one base away, and base qualities are not on file.

The treatment or condition label of this sample denotes: allogeneic hematopoietic cell transplantation with graft depleted of TCRalphabeta T cells and CD19 B cells. TCRalphabeta/CD19-depleted allogeneic hematopoietic cell grafts were given to the transplant recipients, all of whom were children. This sequence uses TRBV4-2 and TRBJ2-7, with 7 bases matching TRBD1. The starting material was PBMCs, mostly from graft donor cells, obtained 180 days after TCRalphabeta/CD19-depleted stem cell transplant. This sequence originates from a female patient aged 2-9 years who had a stem cell transplant for congenital amegakaryocytic thrombocytopenia, so the T cells may come from the graft donor. The CDR3 region has the sequence CASSHYPGQSSYEQYF. The DNA reads as follows: TGTGCCAGCAGCCATTATCCGGGACAGAGCTCCTACGAGCAGTACTTC.